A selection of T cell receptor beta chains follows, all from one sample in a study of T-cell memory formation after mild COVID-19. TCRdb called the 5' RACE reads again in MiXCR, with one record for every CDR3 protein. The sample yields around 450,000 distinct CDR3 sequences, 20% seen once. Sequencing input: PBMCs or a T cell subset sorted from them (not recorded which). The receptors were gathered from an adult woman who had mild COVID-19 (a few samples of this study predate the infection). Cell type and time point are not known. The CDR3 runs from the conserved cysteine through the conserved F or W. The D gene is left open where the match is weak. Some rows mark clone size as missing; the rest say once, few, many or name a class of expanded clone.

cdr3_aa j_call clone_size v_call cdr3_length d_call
CASSSVVELAGVRETQYF TRBJ2-5 few TRBV5-6 18 TRBD2
CASSPGGILYTDTQYF TRBJ2-3 few TRBV11-1 16 TRBD2
CATSDPDGVYGYTF TRBJ1-2 few TRBV24-1 14 -
CASRPPGAPAGELFF TRBJ2-2 - TRBV12-3/TRBV12-4 15 -
CATSDPKGSGANVLTF TRBJ2-6 - TRBV24-1 16 -
CASSPEDRGKETQYF TRBJ2-5 - TRBV13 15 TRBD1
CASSLGGGAGGYTF TRBJ1-2 - TRBV7-2 14 -
CASSQTTGGPVEKLFF TRBJ1-4 few TRBV4-1 16 -
CSAREEGARGAFF TRBJ1-1 - TRBV20-1 13 -
CASSLAGGPGNNEQFF TRBJ2-1 few TRBV7-9 16 TRBD2
CATSDLTSGSLNTQYF TRBJ2-3 few TRBV24-1 16 TRBD2
CASSLKGTPPEAFF TRBJ1-1 many TRBV5-1 14 -
CASSFYPRSTDTQYF TRBJ2-3 - TRBV5-1 15 -
CASSYSFRDANQPQHF TRBJ1-5 - TRBV6-5 16 -
CSASYRGRLGNQPQHF TRBJ1-5 few TRBV20-1 16 TRBD1
CASSQGSGNQPQHF TRBJ1-5 few TRBV4-2 14 -
CASSPREGSEQYF TRBJ2-7 - TRBV27 13 -
CASSSAGQSGAEQFF TRBJ2-1 - TRBV7-8 15 -
CASSLETGEVNEQFF TRBJ2-1 - TRBV7-8 15 -
CASRVGDSPYEQYF TRBJ2-7 - TRBV12-3/TRBV12-4 14 TRBD1
CSAQEGPLDTQYF TRBJ2-3 - TRBV20-1 13 -
CASSEGGNDEKLFF TRBJ1-4 few TRBV25-1 14 -
CASSTRTGVGNEQFF TRBJ2-1 few TRBV7-9 15 TRBD1
CASSPGQGGRRDEQFF TRBJ2-1 few TRBV7-9 16 TRBD1
CASSPPRTSGYNEQFF TRBJ2-1 few TRBV18 16 TRBD2
CASSEEWYEQYF TRBJ2-7 few TRBV2 12 -
CSARDSDRSTGELFF TRBJ2-2 few TRBV20-1 15 -
CASSSTGHLRVWEQFF TRBJ2-1 - TRBV11-2 16 -
CASRSGQAAREKLFF TRBJ1-4 many TRBV12-3/TRBV12-4 15 TRBD1
CASSQPDSNYEQYF TRBJ2-7 - TRBV4-1 14 -
CASSKGALLGSGGYTF TRBJ1-2 - TRBV6-1 16 TRBD1
CASMWGAGFQETQYF TRBJ2-5 many TRBV7-8 15 -
CAISGDTTRGDTQYF TRBJ2-3 - TRBV10-3 15 -
CSASGPGTTEAFF TRBJ1-1 - TRBV20-1 13 -
CASSFKAAGGTGELFF TRBJ2-2 few TRBV27 16 TRBD2
CASSQSRLQGAGELFF TRBJ2-2 many TRBV7-6 16 TRBD1
CAWSPGQGMGNEQFF TRBJ2-1 - TRBV30 15 TRBD1
CSARSGRVTETQYF TRBJ2-5 few TRBV20-1 14 TRBD2
CASQGSAGELFF TRBJ2-2 few TRBV5-1 12 -
CASSSVRATGELFF TRBJ2-2 few TRBV7-9 14 -
CATSDSPPANTGELFF TRBJ2-2 - TRBV24-1 16 -
CASLSGGLDNEQFF TRBJ2-1 few TRBV27 14 TRBD1
CASSFLAGAYEQYF TRBJ2-7 few TRBV5-6 14 -
CASSFWAGRETQYF TRBJ2-5 - TRBV7-9 14 -
CASSLDHGTDTQYF TRBJ2-3 many TRBV11-2 14 -
CATSRDVGEQYF TRBJ2-7 few TRBV15 12 -
CASSQPQQGTEAFF TRBJ1-1 - TRBV4-3 14 -
CASSQVGDTGLDETQYF TRBJ2-5 - TRBV3-1 17 -
CASSQGQRGVPEAFF TRBJ1-1 many TRBV4-3 15 -
CASSLVDSNPGELFF TRBJ2-2 few TRBV5-6 15 -
CASSWEGFDTEAFF TRBJ1-1 few TRBV5-6 14 -